This TCR beta chain was sequenced for a study of Graves' ophthalmopathy and Graves' hyperthyroidism. The study, taken as a whole, reports: Most thyroid-expanded clonotypes exceeding 0.001 frequency were also found in blood.

Other autoimmune diseases, uncontrolled infections, pregnancy or lactation excluded patients from enrollment. With respect to this clonotype: Its antigen is as yet unknown.

The CDR3 runs to 15 residues. Per germline, CDR1 SNHLY and CDR2 FYNNEI. Trimming removed 4 bases from V and 1 base from J; junction bases left unmatched: 5. As the template, RNA transcripts were used to amplify TCR beta CDR3 regions. First-round RT-PCR relied on HTBI primers, and a second-round multiplex PCR came next. A single record per CDR3 protein comes from TCRdb applying MiXCR to the multiplex PCR reads. Of around 670,000 distinct CDR3 sequences in the sample, roughly 41% are singletons; the top ten hold roughly 45%. The chain is built from TRBV2 and TRBJ2-3; 7 nucleotides line up with TRBD2. The material sequenced was peripheral blood. This clonotype was obtained from an adult man with Graves' ophthalmopathy. The CDR3 protein is CASSVPAGGTDTQYF. In DNA, the CDR3 is TGTGCCAGCAGTGTACCTGCGGGGGGCACAGATACGCAGTATTTT.